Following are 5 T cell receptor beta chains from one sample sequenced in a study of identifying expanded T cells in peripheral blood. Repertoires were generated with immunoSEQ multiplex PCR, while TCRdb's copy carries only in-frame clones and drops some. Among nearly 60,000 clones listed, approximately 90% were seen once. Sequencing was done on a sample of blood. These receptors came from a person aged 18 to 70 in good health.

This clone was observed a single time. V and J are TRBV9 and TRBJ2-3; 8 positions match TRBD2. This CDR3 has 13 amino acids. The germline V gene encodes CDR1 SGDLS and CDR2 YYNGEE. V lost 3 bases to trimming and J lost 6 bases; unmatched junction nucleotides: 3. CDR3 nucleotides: TGTGCCAGCAGCGAGGGACTAGAGGATACGCAGTATTTT. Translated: CASSEGLEDTQYF.

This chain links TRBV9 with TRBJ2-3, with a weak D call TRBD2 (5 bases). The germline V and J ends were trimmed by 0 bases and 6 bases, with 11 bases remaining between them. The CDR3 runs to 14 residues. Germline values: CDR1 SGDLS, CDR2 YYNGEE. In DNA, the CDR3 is TGTGCCAGCAGCGTAGTGCGGACTGGGGATACGCAGTATTTT. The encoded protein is CASSVVRTGDTQYF.

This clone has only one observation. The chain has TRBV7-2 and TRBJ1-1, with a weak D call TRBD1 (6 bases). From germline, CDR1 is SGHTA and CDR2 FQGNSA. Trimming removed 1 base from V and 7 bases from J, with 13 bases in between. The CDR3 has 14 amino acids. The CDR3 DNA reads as TGTGCCAGCAGCTTAGGCCCGGGGGCGCGTGAAGCTTTCTTT. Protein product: CASSLGPGAREAFF.

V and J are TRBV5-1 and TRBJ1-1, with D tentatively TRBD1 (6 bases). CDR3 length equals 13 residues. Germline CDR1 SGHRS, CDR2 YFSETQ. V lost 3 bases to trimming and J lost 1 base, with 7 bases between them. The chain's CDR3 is CASSSGQNTEAFF. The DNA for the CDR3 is TGCGCCAGCAGCTCGGGACAGAACACTGAAGCTTTCTTT.

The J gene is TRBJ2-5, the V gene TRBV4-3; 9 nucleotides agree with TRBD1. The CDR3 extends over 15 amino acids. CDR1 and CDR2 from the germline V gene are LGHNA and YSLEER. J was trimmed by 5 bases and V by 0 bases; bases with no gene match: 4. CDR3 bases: TGCGCCAGCAGCCAAGACTATGACAGGGGGGAGACCCAGTACTTC. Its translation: CASSQDYDRGETQYF.